This note documents a single T cell receptor beta chain sequence. Its antigen target is currently unknown. Base qualities are missing; no much larger clone stands one base away. As encoded in the germline V gene, CDR1 is SGHRS while CDR2 is YFSETQ. The CDR3, from cysteine to phenylalanine, totals 12 residues. Only the CDR3 part of the read is kept: 36 bases, read in frame from the first base. The junction shows trimming of 1 base on V and 8 bases on J, plus 7 bases between the germline ends. This sample was taken from a study of control samples from healthy donors and cancer patients (dated by TCRdb to 2019 to 2021). Library method: the immunoSEQ multiplex PCR assay. This immuneACCESS table, as held by TCRdb, lists in-frame sequences with V and J called but not all clones. Of the missing ones, under half trace to an unresolved V gene in checked studies; the others have no known cause. This sample is represented by fewer than 200,000 clones; about 86% of them were singletons. Roughly 5% of the sample is in the top ten clones.

This TCR was sampled from a woman younger than 45 in good health. Rearrangement joined TRBV5-1 to TRBJ2-1; the D element could tentatively be TRBD1 or TRBD2, as 5 bases agree for each. Material: blood. The CDR3 region has the sequence CASSLMGDEQFF. The DNA is TGCGCCAGCAGCTTGATGGGGGATGAGCAGTTCTTC.